This section outlines one T cell receptor (beta chain) sequence together with its context. As yet, its antigen is unknown. The CDR3 has 15 residues. Germline V gene data show CDR1 as ENHRY and CDR2 as SYGVKD. Between the trimmed V and J ends, which lost 2 bases and 2 bases, there was a span of 10 bases. This specimen belongs to a study of CD8 T cells in ankylosing spondylitis. Making the TCR beta libraries involved quantitative 5'-RACE with molecular barcodes. A single record per CDR3 protein comes from TCRdb applying MiXCR to the 5' RACE reads. This table holds 750,000 to 850,000 distinct CDR3 sequences, 12% found once. Overall study findings and caveats: Reportedly, significant enrichment of disease-linked clones occurred in matched ankylosing spondylitis synovial fluid. Certain motif variants had earlier been reported in reactive arthritis synovial fluid and blood. Made up of roughly 8 highly homologous variants, a TCR beta motif appeared characteristic of ankylosing spondylitis blood.

The clonotype was recovered from a male donor with ankylosing spondylitis. Material: blood, either unsorted or a sorted T cell fraction (not recorded which). The rearrangement links TRBV10-3 to TRBJ1-5; perhaps TRBD1 as D (5 bases). The CDR3 loop reads CAISEDRGGNQPQHF. As DNA, the CDR3 is TGTGCCATCAGTGAGGATAGGGGCGGCAATCAGCCCCAGCATTTT.